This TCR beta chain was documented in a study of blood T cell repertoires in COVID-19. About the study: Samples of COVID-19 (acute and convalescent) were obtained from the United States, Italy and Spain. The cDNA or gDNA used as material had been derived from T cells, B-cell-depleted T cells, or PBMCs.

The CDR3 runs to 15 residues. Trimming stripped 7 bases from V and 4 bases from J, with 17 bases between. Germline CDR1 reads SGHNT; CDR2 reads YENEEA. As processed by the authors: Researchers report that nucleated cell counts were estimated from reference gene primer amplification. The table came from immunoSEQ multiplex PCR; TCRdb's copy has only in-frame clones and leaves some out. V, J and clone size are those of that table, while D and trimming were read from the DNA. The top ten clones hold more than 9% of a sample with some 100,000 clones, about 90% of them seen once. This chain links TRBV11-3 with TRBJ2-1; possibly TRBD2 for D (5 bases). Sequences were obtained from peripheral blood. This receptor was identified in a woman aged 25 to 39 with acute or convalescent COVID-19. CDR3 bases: TGTGCCAGCACCTCAGCCGGGGTTGGTTACAATGAGCAGTTCTTC. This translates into CASTSAGVGYNEQFF. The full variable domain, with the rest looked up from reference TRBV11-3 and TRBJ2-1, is EAGVVQSPRYKIIEKKQPVAFWCNPISGHNTLYWYLQNLGQGPELLIRYENEEAVDDSQLPKDRFSAERLKGVDSTLKIQPAELGDSAVYLCASTSAGVGYNEQFFGPGTRLTVL.